Sequencing of this T cell receptor (beta chain) was carried out in a study of blood T cell repertoires in COVID-19. The wider study: COVID-19 samples collected from the United States, Italy and Spain covered acute and convalescent phases. Sources were T cells, B-cell-depleted T cells, or PBMCs; the material itself was cDNA or gDNA.

Enrolled during active infection, Seattle patients were then followed longitudinally. The germline V gene has CDR1 GTSNPN and CDR2 SVGIG (reference sequence). The CDR3 has 14 residues. J lost 2 bases, V lost 7 bases, and 10 bases had no gene match. Data came from immunoSEQ multiplex PCR; TCRdb stores just in-frame clones and leaves some out. Among over 450,000 clones listed, 89% were seen once. What was sequenced was peripheral blood. The source is a man younger than 35 with COVID-19, enrolled during active disease. The chain joins TRBV30 to TRBJ1-2; 7 bases line up with TRBD1. CDR3 sequence reads: CAYDRVEVNYGYTF. Written as DNA, the CDR3 is TGTGCCTATGACAGGGTGGAGGTGAACTATGGCTACACCTTC.